This record looks at one T cell receptor beta chain sequence and its context. The target antigen is unknown. The donors were in the approximately 120-subject validation cohort, distinct from the approximately 700-subject first cohort. The sample is drawn from a study of cytomegalovirus exposure and HLA in healthy donors. Study-level points and caveats: Reported performance of the classifier showed diagnosis of cytomegalovirus status with high specificity and sensitivity. Researchers counted roughly 150 TCR beta chains as cytomegalovirus-associated. A later analysis found first-cohort TCR clusters tended to co-occur in the 120 validation repertoires.

Data came from immunoSEQ multiplex PCR; TCRdb stores just in-frame clones and leaves some out. The sample shows some 310,000 clones, roughly 88% of them seen only once. Germline CDR1 SNHLY, CDR2 FYNNEI. Trimming took off 3 bases at V and 0 bases at J, with 8 bases between the two ends. The CDR3 runs 14 residues. Input material: PBMCs. The TCR comes from a man between 25 and 39 years old in good health and CMV-seronegative. The chain carries TRBV2 and TRBJ1-1; D gene ambiguous. This chain's CDR3 is CASSERPMNTEAFF. The CDR3 coding sequence is TGTGCCAGCAGTGAGCGGCCCATGAACACTGAAGCTTTCTTT.